This T cell receptor beta chain comes out of a study of blood T cell repertoires in COVID-19. Study details: COVID-19 samples from acute and convalescent phases originated in the United States, Italy and Spain.

This CDR3 contains 17 residues. V gave up 4 bases and J gave up 5 bases; unmatched junction bases: 9. The germline V gene encodes CDR1 SEHNR and CDR2 FQNEAQ (reference sequence). TCRdb keeps only in-frame clones here, not all; method: immunoSEQ multiplex PCR. The profile shows 310,000 or so clones, around 83% of them singletons. This TCR was recovered from a woman aged 45-60 years with acute or convalescent COVID-19. The chain joins TRBV7-9 to TRBJ2-2, with 11 bases matching TRBD2. Sequencing was carried out using peripheral blood. This CDR3 reads CASSSPTSGIGTGELFF. CDR3 coding DNA: TGTGCCAGCAGCTCCCCGACTAGCGGGATAGGTACCGGGGAGCTGTTTTTT.